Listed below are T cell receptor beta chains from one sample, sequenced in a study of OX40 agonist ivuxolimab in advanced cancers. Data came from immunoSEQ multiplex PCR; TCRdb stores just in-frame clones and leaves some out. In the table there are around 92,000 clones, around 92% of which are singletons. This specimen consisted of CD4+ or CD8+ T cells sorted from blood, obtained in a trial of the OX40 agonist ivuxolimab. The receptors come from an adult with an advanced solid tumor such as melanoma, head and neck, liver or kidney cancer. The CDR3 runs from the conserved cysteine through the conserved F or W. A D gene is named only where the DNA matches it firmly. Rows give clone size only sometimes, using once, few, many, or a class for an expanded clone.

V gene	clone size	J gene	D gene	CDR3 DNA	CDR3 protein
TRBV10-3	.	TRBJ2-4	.	TGTGCCATCAGTGAGTCCCAAAACATTCAGTACTTC	CAISESQNIQYF
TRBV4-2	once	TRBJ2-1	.	TGTGCCAGCAGCCAAGACTTATACAATGAGCAGTTCTTC	CASSQDLYNEQFF
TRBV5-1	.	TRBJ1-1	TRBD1	TGCGCCAGCAGCCCCGGGACAGGGGAAACTGAAGCTTTCTTT	CASSPGTGETEAFF
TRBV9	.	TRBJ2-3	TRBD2	TGTGCCAGCAGCGTAGGCGGGAGGGCCGGAGGAGATACGCAGTATTTT	CASSVGGRAGGDTQYF
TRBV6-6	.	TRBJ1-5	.	TGTGCCAGCAGTTCTCTCAATCAGCCCCAGCATTTT	CASSSLNQPQHF
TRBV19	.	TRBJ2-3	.	TGTGCCAGTAGTAGGTTAGCTCCGGATACGCAGTATTTT	CASSRLAPDTQYF
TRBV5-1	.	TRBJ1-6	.	TGCGCCAGCAGCCCAAGCGGGACGGTCGAGGGGACACCCCTCCACTTT	CASSPSGTVEGTPLHF
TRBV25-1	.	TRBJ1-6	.	TGTGCCAGCTCTAGCTCCTATAATTCACCCCTCCACTTT	CASSSSYNSPLHF
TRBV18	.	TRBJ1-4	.	TGTGCCAGCTCACCGGACTTACAGGGAGGAAAACTGTTTTTT	CASSPDLQGGKLFF
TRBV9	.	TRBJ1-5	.	TGTGCCAGCAGCGTAGGAGTCAATCAGCCCCAGCATTTT	CASSVGVNQPQHF